The 10 T cell receptor beta chains presented below share a single source sample, sequenced in a study of shared clonotypes between healthy human individuals. Data came from immunoSEQ multiplex PCR; TCRdb stores just in-frame clones and leaves some out. The sample carries 650,000 to 700,000 clones, about 92% recorded once. The sequenced material came from memory CD8+ T cells from PBMCs. Regarding subset: CD45RO+ cells pooled with CCR7-negative TemRA cells. All receptors derive from a man between 18 and 35 years old in good health. Some clones in this sample may be carry-over from other donors' samples.

This rearrangement joins TRBV9 to TRBJ2-1; 13 bases are shared with TRBD2. The germline CDR1 and CDR2 sequences are SGDLS and YYNGEE. With 0 bases clipped from V and 9 bases from J, the junction kept 6 bases outside the gene matches. The CDR3 length is 16 residues. CDR3 nucleotides: TGTGCCAGCAGCGTAGGAGGGGGACTAGCGGGAATTGAGCAGTTCTTC. Protein sequence: CASSVGGGLAGIEQFF.

The J gene is TRBJ2-7, the V gene TRBV7-9; weak D call: TRBD2 (5 bases). Per germline, CDR1 SEHNR and CDR2 FQNEAQ (reference sequence). V lost 5 bases and J lost 5, with 13 bases in between. The CDR3 covers 13 residues. The chain's CDR3 is CASSPPGVDEQYF. The CDR3, as DNA: TGTGCCAGCAGCCCCCCCGGGGTCGACGAGCAGTACTTC.

The chain uses TRBV28 and TRBJ1-1, with D perhaps TRBD1 (6 bases). Germline-derived CDR1 and CDR2 are MDHEN and SYDVKM. The CDR3 consists of 14 residues. V shed 4 bases and J shed 5 bases, with 14 bases lying between them. The CDR3: CASSYSGAATEAFF. In DNA form, the CDR3 reads TGTGCCAGCAGTTACTCGGGGGCAGCTACTGAAGCTTTCTTT.

Note on this clone: The junction differs from germline at one of its ends, possibly a read error. V usage is TRBV7-8 and J usage is TRBJ2-7, with D possibly called TRBD1 or TRBD2 (6 bases each). This CDR3 is built from 14 residues. Germline lookup yields CDR1 SGHVS and CDR2 FQNEAQ. As DNA, the CDR3 is TGTGCCAGCAGCTTAGGGGGGGCAAACTACAAGCAGTACTTC. This sequence encodes CASSLGGANYKQYF.

This clone was seen ten or more times. V is TRBV5-1 and J is TRBJ2-1, with D tentatively TRBD2 (5 bases). Trimming stripped 4 bases from V and 12 bases from J, with 26 bases between. Germline-derived CDR1 and CDR2 are SGHRS and YFSETQ. The CDR3 contains 16 residues. CDR3 DNA: TGCGCCAGCAGCCGGGCCTATGAGGGCCCAGGATTCGTGCAGTTCTTC. Amino acids: CASSRAYEGPGFVQFF. Full variable domain (remainder filled in from reference TRBV5-1 and TRBJ2-1): KAGVTQTPRYLIKTRGQQVTLSCSPISGHRSVSWYQQTPGQGLQFLFEYFSETQRNKGNFPGRFSGRQFSNSRSEMNVSTLELGDSALYLCASSRAYEGPGFVQFFGPGTRLTVL.

This chain links TRBV11-2 with TRBJ2-1; D not resolved. The ends were cut back, 1 base at V and 0 bases at J, with 10 bases in the middle. The CDR3 extends over 16 amino acids. Germline V CDR1 and CDR2: SGHAT, FQNNGV. CDR3 sequence reads: CASSLGVKSSYNEQFF. CDR3 sequence (DNA): TGTGCCAGCAGCTTAGGGGTTAAGAGCTCCTACAATGAGCAGTTCTTC.

The CDR3 loop is CASSEGRNTGELFF. In nucleotides, the CDR3 is TGTGCCAGCAGCGAGGGCCGGAACACCGGGGAGCTGTTTTTT. The rearrangement links TRBV6-5 to TRBJ2-2; TRBD2 might be the D (5 bases). Germline CDR1 is MNHEY and CDR2 is SVGAGI. Trimming removed 6 bases from V and 1 base from J, with 9 bases in between. CDR3 length equals 14 residues.

The CDR3 region has the DNA TGTGCCAGCAGCCAGACTAGCGGGGCCTCTGGGGCCAACGTCCTGACTTTC. Translating it yields CASSQTSGASGANVLTF. V usage is TRBV7-9 and J usage is TRBJ2-6; 11 bases align to TRBD2. Germline assignment: CDR1 SEHNR and CDR2 FQNEAQ (reference sequence). V gave up 5 bases and J gave up 0 bases; unmatched junction bases: 3. The CDR3 runs 17 residues.

V is TRBV7-8 and J is TRBJ1-1; D is unclear. Germline V gene lookup returns CDR1 SGHVS and CDR2 FQNEAQ. The CDR3 length is 14 residues. The V end was cut by 5 bases, the J end by 0 bases, with 10 bases between. The CDR3 DNA reads TGTGCCAGCAGCGACCCCGCTATGAACACTGAAGCTTTCTTT. This translates into CASSDPAMNTEAFF.

This clone was counted a single time. The rearrangement joins TRBV19 to TRBJ2-7; possibly TRBD1 or TRBD2 for D (6 bases each). Trimming removed 3 bases at V and 2 bases at J, with 11 bases between. Germline V CDR1 and CDR2: LNHDA, SQIVND (reference sequence). The CDR3 length is 14 residues. The CDR3 nucleotides are TGTGCCAGTAGTATTCGGGGGCCAGCCTACGAGCAGTACTTC. Amino acid sequence: CASSIRGPAYEQYF.